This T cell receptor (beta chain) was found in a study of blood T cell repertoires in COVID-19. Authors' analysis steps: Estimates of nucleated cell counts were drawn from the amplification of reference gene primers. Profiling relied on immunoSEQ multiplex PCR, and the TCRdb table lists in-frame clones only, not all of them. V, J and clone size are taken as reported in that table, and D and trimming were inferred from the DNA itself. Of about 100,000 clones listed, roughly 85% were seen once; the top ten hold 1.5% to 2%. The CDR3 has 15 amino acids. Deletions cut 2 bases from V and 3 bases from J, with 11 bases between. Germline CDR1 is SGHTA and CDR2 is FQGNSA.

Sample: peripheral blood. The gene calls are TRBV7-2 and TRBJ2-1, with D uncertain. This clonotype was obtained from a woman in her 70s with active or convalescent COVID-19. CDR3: CASSLFRGYYNEQFF. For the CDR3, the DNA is TGTGCCAGCAGCTTATTTCGCGGCTACTACAATGAGCAGTTCTTC.